The sample holds many counts of the clone carrying this T cell receptor beta chain. Its antigen is still unknown. This entry comes from a study of T cells in Graves' hyperthyroidism and ophthalmopathy. Whole-study context: Peripheral blood was drawn at first diagnosis, prior to all treatment.

Diagnosis relied on clinical symptoms, serum thyroxine and TRAb, thyroid ultrasound and orbital computed tomography. CDR1 and CDR2 from the germline V gene are SGHVS and FQNEAQ. CDR3 length: 14 amino acids. Trimming cost V 8 bases and J 4 bases, with 14 bases left between them. It was RNA transcripts that yielded the amplified TCR beta CDR3 regions. A first-round RT-PCR of the TCR CDR3 used the HTBI primer set. Each CDR3 protein is one row after TCRdb ran MiXCR on the multiplex PCR reads. The table has hundreds of thousands of distinct CDR3 sequences, approximately 15% seen once. Notes on the study in general: Prediction of ophthalmopathy progression came a median around 6.1 months pre-onset.

The clonotype comes from a woman aged 30 to 39 with Graves' hyperthyroidism that later progressed to Graves' ophthalmopathy. The chain employs TRBV7-8 and TRBJ2-2, with D perhaps being TRBD1 or TRBD2 (5 bases each). Sequencing was done on a sample of blood. The CDR3 nucleotides read TGTGCCAGCGGAGTCAGGGACGGCACCGGGGAGCTGTTTTTT. Translating it yields CASGVRDGTGELFF. The full variable domain, rest sourced from reference TRBV7-8 and TRBJ2-2, is GAGVSQSPRYKVAKRGQDVALRCDPISGHVSLFWYQQALGQGPEFLTYFQNEAQLDKSGLPSDRFFAERPEGSVSTLKIQRTQQEDSAVYLCASGVRDGTGELFFGEGSRLTVL.